This TCR beta chain was captured by sequencing in a study of monozygotic twins with inflammatory bowel disease. Germline CDR1 SGHDT, CDR2 YYEEEE. The CDR3 spans 16 residues. cDNA encoding TCRalpha and TCRbeta underwent two nested PCRs of around 15 and 9 cycles, each of which was followed by bead purification. TCRdb re-called the 5' RACE reads and shows each CDR3 protein once, DNA omitted. This sample's table has over 150,000 distinct CDR3 sequences. With respect to this clonotype: Its cognate antigen is unknown.

Study-wide results and caveats: Backing was not found for a single strong signal or clonotype associated with IBD. Compared with healthy co-twins, IBD patients showed reduced TCRbeta repertoire diversity by inverse Simpson.

The clonotype originates from a human donor with ulcerative colitis or Crohn's disease, or a healthy co-twin of an affected twin (not recorded which). This chain joins TRBV5-6 and TRBJ2-3; TCRdb gives TRBD1 as the D gene, but with no DNA this cannot be confirmed. Sequenced sample: blood. CDR3 region: CASSFPGQGGTDMQYF. Looking up the rest from reference TRBV5-6 and TRBJ2-3 gives the full variable domain: DAGVTQSPTHLIKTRGQQVTLRCSPKSGHDTVSWYQQALGQGPQFIFQYYEEEERQRGNFPDRFSGHQFPNYSSELNVNALLLGDSALYLCASSFPGQGGTDMQYFGPGTRLTVL.